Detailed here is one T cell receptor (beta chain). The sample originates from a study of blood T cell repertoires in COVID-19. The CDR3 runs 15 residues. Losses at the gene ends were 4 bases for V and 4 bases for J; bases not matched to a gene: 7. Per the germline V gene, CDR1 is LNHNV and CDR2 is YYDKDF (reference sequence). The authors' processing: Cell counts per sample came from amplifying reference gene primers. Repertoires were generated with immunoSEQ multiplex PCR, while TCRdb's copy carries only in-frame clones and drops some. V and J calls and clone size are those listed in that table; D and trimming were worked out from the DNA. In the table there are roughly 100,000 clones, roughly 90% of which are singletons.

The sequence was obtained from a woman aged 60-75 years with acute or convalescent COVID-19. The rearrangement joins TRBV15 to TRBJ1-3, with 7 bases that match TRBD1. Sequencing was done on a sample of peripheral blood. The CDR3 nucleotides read TGTGCCACCAGCATTAACAGGGGAAGCGGAAACACCATATATTTT. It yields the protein CATSINRGSGNTIYF. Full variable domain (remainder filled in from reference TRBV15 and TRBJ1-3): DAMVIQNPRYQVTQFGKPVTLSCSQTLNHNVMYWYQQKSSQAPKLLFHYYDKDFNNEADTPDNFQSRRPNTSFCFLDIRSPGLGDTAMYLCATSINRGSGNTIYFGEGSWLTVV.